Below are 28 T cell receptor beta chains sequenced from a single sample in a study of T cell responses to AZD1222 COVID-19 vaccine. TCRdb's table, derived via immunoSEQ multiplex PCR, lists solely in-frame clones and lacks some. This table has some 93,000 clones, more than 75% appearing once. Material: peripheral blood, obtained 28 days after the second AZD1222 dose. The source is an adult who received the AZD1222 COVID-19 vaccine.

This chain uses TRBV7-2 with TRBJ2-7, with a possible D match to TRBD2 (6 bases). Trimming removed 5 bases at V and 9 bases at J, with 20 bases between. The CDR3 is made up of 14 amino acids. Germline assignment: CDR1 SGHTA and CDR2 FQGNSA. The CDR3 region is CASSGGPRPEGQYF. The CDR3 bases are TGTGCCAGCAGCGGAGGGCCCAGGCCGGAAGGGCAGTACTTC.

This sequence joins TRBV5-4 and TRBJ1-5, with D perhaps TRBD1 (5 bases). Germline-derived CDR1 and CDR2 are SGHNT and YYREEE (reference sequence). V lost 7 bases to trimming and J lost 5 bases, with 10 bases between them. CDR3 length: 12 residues. The CDR3 nucleotides are TGTGCCAGCTGGAGGGACGATCAGCCCCAGCATTTT. Translating gives CASWRDDQPQHF.

The chain joins TRBV7-9 to TRBJ1-2, with 8 bases aligning to TRBD1. The J segment lost 4 bases and the V segment lost 3 bases, leaving 4 bases of the junction unmatched. The CDR3 covers 14 residues. Germline V gene sequence: CDR1 SEHNR, CDR2 FQNEAQ (reference sequence). In nucleotides, the CDR3 is TGTGCCAGCAGCTTGACAGGGGCGATCTATGGCTACACCTTC. It encodes CASSLTGAIYGYTF.

The chain uses TRBV5-5 and TRBJ2-3; D tentatively fits TRBD1 or TRBD2 (5 bases each). The germline gives CDR1 SGHKS, CDR2 YYEKEE (reference sequence). The V end lost 3 bases, the J end lost 0 bases, and 14 bases lay between the germline ends. There are 16 residues in the CDR3. The CDR3: CASSWSGTGSTDTQYF. Written as DNA, the CDR3 is TGTGCCAGCAGCTGGTCCGGGACGGGTAGCACAGATACGCAGTATTTT.

The chain couples TRBV29-1 to TRBJ2-7; 10 bases are a match to TRBD1. The junction had 3 bases not matched to a gene; V was cut back by 6 bases and J by 4 bases. Germline CDR1 is SQVTM and CDR2 is ANQGSEA. The CDR3 is 12 amino acids. CDR3 DNA: TGCAGCGTAGGGGGACAGGGGTACGAGCAGTACTTC. It encodes CSVGGQGYEQYF.

This chain links TRBV7-2 with TRBJ1-4, with 7 bases identical to TRBD1. CDR1 SGHTA and CDR2 FQGNSA come from the germline V gene. CDR3 length equals 12 residues. Germline trimming cut 4 bases from V and 12 bases from J; bases unmatched to any gene: 5. The CDR3: CASSSDRVELFF. The CDR3 bases are TGTGCCAGCAGCTCCGACAGGGTTGAACTGTTTTTT.

The DNA for the CDR3 is TGTGCCAGCAGCTGGAGCGACTTCCCCAAAAACATTCAGTACTTC. Translated: CASSWSDFPKNIQYF. J is TRBJ2-4 and V is TRBV7-2, with D uncertain. The germline V and J ends were trimmed by 4 bases and 2 bases, with 12 bases remaining between them. CDR1 and CDR2 from the germline V gene are SGHTA and FQGNSA. This CDR3 has 15 residues.

The chain couples TRBV30 to TRBJ2-3; D possibly corresponds to TRBD2 (6 bases). Trimming left V 0 bases short and J 7 bases short, with 8 bases between. The CDR3 runs 12 residues. Germline CDR1 is GTSNPN and CDR2 is SVGIG (reference sequence). CDR3 nucleotide sequence: TGTGCCTGGAGTGTTAGCGGCAATACGCAGTATTTT. Amino acid sequence: CAWSVSGNTQYF.

The V call is TRBV28, the J call TRBJ2-3; TRBD2 matches 10 bases. V lost 4 bases to trimming and J lost 0 bases; unmatched junction nucleotides: 4. Germline V gives CDR1 MDHEN, CDR2 SYDVKM. The CDR3 has 16 residues. The CDR3 reads CASSSPTSGSTDTQYF. The CDR3 DNA sequence: TGTGCCAGCAGTTCGCCGACTAGCGGGAGCACAGATACGCAGTATTTT.

The chain uses TRBV28 and TRBJ2-2, with D hard to call. This CDR3 region has 14 residues. Germline CDR1 MDHEN, CDR2 SYDVKM. V was pared by 8 bases and J by 3 bases, with 13 bases between. CDR3: CASRTVLYTGELFF. In DNA, the CDR3 is TGTGCCAGCCGGACCGTCCTTTACACCGGGGAGCTGTTTTTT.

The chain has TRBV27 and TRBJ2-2; D might be TRBD2 (6 bases). V dropped 3 bases and J dropped 7 bases, with 15 bases sitting between them. The CDR3 is 15 residues long. In germline, CDR1 is MNHEY, CDR2 SMNVEV (reference sequence). The CDR3 loop reads CASSFVGGGHGELFF. The CDR3 nucleotides are TGTGCCAGCAGTTTCGTGGGGGGTGGGCACGGGGAGCTGTTTTTT.

This clone was seen a handful of times. The chain employs TRBV7-2 and TRBJ2-7, with 12 bases matching TRBD2. The CDR3 has 15 amino acids. Unmatched junction bases numbered 6, after V lost 5 bases and J lost 4 bases. Germline V CDR1 and CDR2: SGHTA, FQGNSA. CDR3 nucleotide sequence: TGTGCCAGCAGCCCCCGGACTAGCGGGGATTACGAGCAGTACTTC. Amino acids: CASSPRTSGDYEQYF.

CDR3 DNA: TGTGCCAGCAGTAAGGGGGCTAGCGGCTCCTACGAGCAGTACTTC. This encodes CASSKGASGSYEQYF. The rearrangement links TRBV6-5 to TRBJ2-7; either TRBD1 or TRBD2 may supply D (7 bases each). Germline V gene data show CDR1 as MNHEY and CDR2 as SVGAGI. The CDR3 has 15 residues. V lost 5 bases to trimming and J lost 0 bases, with 14 bases between them.

For the CDR3, the DNA is TGCGCCAGCAGCTTAGGGGGGGAACGCGGCACCGGGGAGCTGTTTTTT. As protein: CASSLGGERGTGELFF. The chain recombines TRBV5-1 with TRBJ2-2, with D perhaps matching TRBD2 (7 bases). Germline CDR1 SGHRS, CDR2 YFSETQ. The CDR3 runs to 16 residues. V lost 2 bases and J 4 bases, leaving 15 bases between the germline ends.

The gene calls are TRBV21-1 and TRBJ1-6; the table's TRBD1 call for D was not verified on the DNA. TRBV21-1 is termed a pseudogene. The CDR3 covers 19 residues. The CDR3 is CASSKALLGQGAYNSPLHF. The CDR3 DNA follows: TGTGCCAGCAGCAAAGCGCTTTTGGGACAGGGGGCTTATAATTCACCCCTCCACTTT.

This chain joins TRBV2 and TRBJ1-5, with TRBD1 matching over 8 bases. This CDR3 is built from 15 residues. After removal of 6 bases from V and 0 bases from J, the junction contained 4 bases not matched to a gene. The V gene's germline CDR1 is SNHLY and CDR2 FYNNEI. The CDR3 sequence: CASSRTGISNQPQHF. The CDR3 DNA reads TGTGCCAGCAGCAGGACAGGGATTAGCAATCAGCCCCAGCATTTT.

The rearrangement links TRBV5-1 to TRBJ1-4; 9 bases are a match to TRBD1. V lost 1 base and J lost 7; bases outside the gene matches: 8. Looked up from germline, CDR1 is SGHRS and CDR2 is YFSETQ. This CDR3 region has 16 residues. The CDR3 DNA reads TGCGCCAGCAGCTTGCAAGGGGGACAGGGAGGTGAAAAACTGTTTTTT. Its translation is CASSLQGGQGGEKLFF.

This chain connects TRBV28 to TRBJ2-7, with TRBD1 matching 8 bases. Germline V gene sequence: CDR1 MDHEN, CDR2 SYDVKM. Trimming removed 5 bases from V and 2 bases from J; junction bases left unmatched: 5. This CDR3 has 14 amino acids. This chain's CDR3 is CASSPTGAAYEQYF. For the CDR3, the DNA is TGTGCCAGCAGTCCGACAGGGGCGGCCTACGAGCAGTACTTC.

This chain uses TRBV14 with TRBJ1-1, with TRBD1 matching 9 bases. Germline-derived CDR1 and CDR2 are SGHDN and FVKESK. Trimming cost V 4 bases and J 3 bases; bases outside gene matches: 9. The CDR3 consists of 16 residues. CDR3 sequence (DNA): TGTGCCAGCAGCCTACCTTGGACAGGGGCGGACACTGAAGCTTTCTTT. Translated: CASSLPWTGADTEAFF.

The J gene is TRBJ2-4, the V gene TRBV14; 9 bases match TRBD2. V shed 0 bases, J shed 0 bases, and the junction held 9 bases outside the gene matches. From germline, CDR1 is SGHDN and CDR2 FVKESK. This CDR3 comprises 19 residues. The CDR3 region is CASSQDPTSGRLAKNIQYF. The CDR3 bases are TGTGCCAGCAGCCAAGATCCGACTAGCGGACGACTAGCCAAAAACATTCAGTACTTC.

The chain joins TRBV7-2 to TRBJ1-2; 10 nucleotides agree with TRBD1. Germline trimming cut 5 bases from V and 2 bases from J; bases unmatched to any gene: 8. CDR1 is SGHTA and CDR2 is FQGNSA in the germline V gene. The CDR3 contains 16 residues. CDR3 in amino acids: CASSDRQGAKNYGYTF. CDR3 in DNA: TGTGCCAGCAGCGATCGACAGGGGGCAAAAAACTATGGCTACACCTTC.

The rearrangement uses TRBV7-8 and TRBJ2-2; D not certain. Trimming stripped 5 bases from V and 1 base from J, with 11 bases between. CDR3 length: 15 residues. Germline-derived CDR1 and CDR2 are SGHVS and FQNEAQ. The CDR3 loop is CASSKMAGNTGELFF. Written as DNA, the CDR3 is TGTGCCAGCAGCAAAATGGCAGGGAACACCGGGGAGCTGTTTTTT.

This clone was seen only once. This chain uses TRBV7-9 with TRBJ2-1; possible D gene TRBD2, 6 bases. From germline, CDR1 is SEHNR and CDR2 FQNEAQ (reference sequence). The CDR3 length is 17 residues. V was clipped by 4 bases and J by 1 base, with 17 bases between them. This CDR3 reads CASSSGGSGGSYNEQFF. In nucleotides, the CDR3 is TGTGCCAGCAGCTCCGGCGGGTCCGGAGGGTCCTACAATGAGCAGTTCTTC.

This chain uses TRBV5-1 with TRBJ2-7; D is possibly TRBD1 or TRBD2 (5 bases each). The CDR3 has 14 residues. Germline lookup yields CDR1 SGHRS and CDR2 YFSETQ. The V gene lost 1 base and the J gene lost 1 base, with 9 bases spanning the gap. The CDR3 sequence is CASSLQGRSYEQYF. CDR3 coding DNA: TGCGCCAGCAGCTTGCAGGGACGGTCCTACGAGCAGTACTTC.

This chain links TRBV11-3 with TRBJ2-3; 7 nucleotides agree with TRBD2. Germline V gene sequence: CDR1 SGHNT, CDR2 YENEEA. The CDR3 has 13 residues. Trimming cost V 4 bases and J 9 bases; bases outside gene matches: 7. CDR3 region: CASSSRLAGTQYF. The CDR3 nucleotides read TGTGCCAGCAGCTCGCGACTAGCAGGAACGCAGTATTTT.

The gene calls are TRBV7-2 and TRBJ2-1, with D hard to call. Germline CDR1 SGHTA, CDR2 FQGNSA. Deletions cut 5 bases from V and 7 bases from J, with 15 bases between. The CDR3 consists of 14 residues. The CDR3 nucleotides are TGTGCCAGCAGCCGGACCATCGTCGGGAATGAGCAGTTCTTC. It specifies CASSRTIVGNEQFF.

This chain links TRBV23-1 with TRBJ2-7; D not resolved. TRBV23-1 qualifies as an ORF whose function is uncertain. This CDR3 contains 13 residues. The V end was cut by 3 bases, the J end by 5 bases, with 11 bases between. CDR3 in amino acids: CASSHARADEQYF. The DNA for the CDR3 is TGCGCCAGCAGTCACGCTAGGGCCGACGAGCAGTACTTC.

The rearrangement joins TRBV7-9 to TRBJ1-6, with D possibly TRBD1 on 5 matching bases. CDR3 length equals 16 residues. The germline V gene encodes CDR1 SEHNR and CDR2 FQNEAQ (reference sequence). V was cut by 1 base and J by 7 bases, with 14 bases left in between. The CDR3 is CASSLVSGTVNSPLHF. Written as DNA, the CDR3 is TGTGCCAGCAGCTTAGTTTCTGGGACGGTCAATTCACCCCTCCACTTT.